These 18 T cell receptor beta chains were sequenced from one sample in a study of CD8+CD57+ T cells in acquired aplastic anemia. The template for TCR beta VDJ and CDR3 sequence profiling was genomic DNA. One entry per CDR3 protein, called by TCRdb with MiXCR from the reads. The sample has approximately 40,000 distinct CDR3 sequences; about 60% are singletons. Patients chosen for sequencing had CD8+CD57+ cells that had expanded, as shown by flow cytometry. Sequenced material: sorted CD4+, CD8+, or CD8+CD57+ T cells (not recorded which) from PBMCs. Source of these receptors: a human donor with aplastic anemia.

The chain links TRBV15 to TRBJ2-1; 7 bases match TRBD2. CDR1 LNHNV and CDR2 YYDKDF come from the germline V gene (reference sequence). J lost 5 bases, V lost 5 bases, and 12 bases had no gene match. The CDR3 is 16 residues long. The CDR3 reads CATSLEAGLVDNEQFF. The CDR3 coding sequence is TGTGCCACCAGCCTTGAGGCAGGACTAGTTGACAATGAGCAGTTCTTC. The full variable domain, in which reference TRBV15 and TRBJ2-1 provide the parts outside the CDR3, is DAMVIQNPRYQVTQFGKPVTLSCSQTLNHNVMYWYQQKSSQAPKLLFHYYDKDFNNEADTPDNFQSRRPNTSFCFLDIRSPGLGDTAMYLCATSLEAGLVDNEQFFGPGTRLTVL.

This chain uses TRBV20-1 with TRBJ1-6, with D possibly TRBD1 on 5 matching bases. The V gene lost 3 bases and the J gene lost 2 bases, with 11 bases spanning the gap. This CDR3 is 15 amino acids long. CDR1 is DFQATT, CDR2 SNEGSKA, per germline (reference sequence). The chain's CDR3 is CSARAGQTYNSPLHF. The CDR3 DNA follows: TGCAGTGCTAGGGCAGGACAAACCTATAATTCACCCCTCCACTTT.

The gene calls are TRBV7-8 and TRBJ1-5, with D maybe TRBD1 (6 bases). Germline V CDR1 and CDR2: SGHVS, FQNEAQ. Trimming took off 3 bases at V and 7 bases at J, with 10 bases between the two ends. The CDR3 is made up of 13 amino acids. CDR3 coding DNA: TGTGCCAGCAGCTTGGGGGGCGCGCAGCCCCAGCATTTT. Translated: CASSLGGAQPQHF.

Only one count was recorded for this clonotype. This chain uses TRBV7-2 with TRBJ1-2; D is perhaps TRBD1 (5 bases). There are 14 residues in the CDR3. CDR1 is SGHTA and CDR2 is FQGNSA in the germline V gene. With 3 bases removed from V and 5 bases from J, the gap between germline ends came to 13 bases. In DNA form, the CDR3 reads TGTGCCAGCAGCTTTGATAGGGACGGGTATGGCTACACCTTC. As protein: CASSFDRDGYGYTF.

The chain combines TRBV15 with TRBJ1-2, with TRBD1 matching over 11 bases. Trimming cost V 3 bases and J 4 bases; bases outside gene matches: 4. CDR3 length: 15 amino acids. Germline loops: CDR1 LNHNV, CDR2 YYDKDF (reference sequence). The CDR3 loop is CATSRWTGGGYGYTF. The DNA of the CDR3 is TGTGCCACCAGCAGGTGGACAGGGGGCGGCTATGGCTACACCTTC.

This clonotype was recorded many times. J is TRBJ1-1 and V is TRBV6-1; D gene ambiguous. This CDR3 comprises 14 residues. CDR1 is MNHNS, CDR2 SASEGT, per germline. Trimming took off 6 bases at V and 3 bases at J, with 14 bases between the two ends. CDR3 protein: CASRSYSIYTEAFF. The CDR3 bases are TGTGCCAGCAGATCATATAGCATATACACTGAAGCTTTCTTT.

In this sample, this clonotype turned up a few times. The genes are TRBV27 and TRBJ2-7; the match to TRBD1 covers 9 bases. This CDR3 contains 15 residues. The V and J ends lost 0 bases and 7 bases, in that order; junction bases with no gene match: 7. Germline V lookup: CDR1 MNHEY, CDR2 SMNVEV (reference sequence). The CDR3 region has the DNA TGTGCCAGCAGTTTATCTCGGACAGGGGTAGGGGAGCAGTACTTC. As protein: CASSLSRTGVGEQYF.

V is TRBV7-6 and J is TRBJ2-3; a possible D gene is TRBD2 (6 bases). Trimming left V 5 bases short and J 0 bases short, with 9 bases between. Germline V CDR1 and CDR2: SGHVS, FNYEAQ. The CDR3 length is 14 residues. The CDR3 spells CASSPGTSTDTQYF. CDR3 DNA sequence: TGTGCCAGCAGCCCAGGGACTAGCACAGATACGCAGTATTTT.

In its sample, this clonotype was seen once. Here the CDR3 reads CASSTRTGLAYGYTF. The CDR3, as DNA: TGTGCCAGCAGTACCCGGACAGGGTTAGCCTATGGCTACACCTTC. The chain links TRBV6-1 to TRBJ1-2, with 8 bases lining up with TRBD1. The CDR3 totals 15 residues. Trimming took 5 bases from V and 4 from J; bases not matched to a gene: 9. The germline CDR1 and CDR2 sequences are MNHNS and SASEGT.

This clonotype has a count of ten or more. The CDR3 sequence: CASSPRGGPYEQYF. For the CDR3, the DNA is TGTGCCAGCAGTCCCCGGGGGGGCCCCTACGAGCAGTACTTC. The V and J genes are TRBV6-1 and TRBJ2-7, with 8 nucleotides matching TRBD2. The germline CDR1 and CDR2 sequences are MNHNS and SASEGT. V lost 5 bases, J lost 2 bases, and 5 bases stayed unmatched. This CDR3 contains 14 residues.

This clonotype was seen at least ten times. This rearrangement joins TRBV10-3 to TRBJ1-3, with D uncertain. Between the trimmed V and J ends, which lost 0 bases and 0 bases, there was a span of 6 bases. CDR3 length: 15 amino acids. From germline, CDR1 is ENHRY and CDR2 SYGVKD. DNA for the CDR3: TGTGCCATCAGTGAGTCTGGCAGCTCTGGAAACACCATATATTTT. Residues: CAISESGSSGNTIYF.

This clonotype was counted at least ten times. The CDR3 sequence is CASSPGTGGNEQYF. CDR3 DNA sequence: TGTGCCAGCAGCCCCGGGACAGGGGGCAACGAGCAGTACTTC. J is TRBJ2-7 and V is TRBV5-6, with TRBD1 matching 12 bases. Trimming removed 4 bases from V and 5 bases from J; junction bases left unmatched: 4. The CDR3 extends over 14 amino acids. CDR1 is SGHDT and CDR2 is YYEEEE in the germline V gene.

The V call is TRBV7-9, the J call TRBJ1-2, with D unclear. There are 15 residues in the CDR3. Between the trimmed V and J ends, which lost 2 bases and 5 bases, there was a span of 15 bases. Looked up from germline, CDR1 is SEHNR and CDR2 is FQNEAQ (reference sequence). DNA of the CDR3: TGTGCCAGCAGCTTATTCAGGATTCGGCCTTATGGCTACACCTTC. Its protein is CASSLFRIRPYGYTF.

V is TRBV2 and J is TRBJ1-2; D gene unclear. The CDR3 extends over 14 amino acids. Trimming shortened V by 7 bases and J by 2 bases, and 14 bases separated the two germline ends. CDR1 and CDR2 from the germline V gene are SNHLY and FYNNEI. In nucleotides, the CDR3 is TGTGCCAGCAACATGATCCGGGGAAACTATGGCTACACCTTC. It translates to CASNMIRGNYGYTF.

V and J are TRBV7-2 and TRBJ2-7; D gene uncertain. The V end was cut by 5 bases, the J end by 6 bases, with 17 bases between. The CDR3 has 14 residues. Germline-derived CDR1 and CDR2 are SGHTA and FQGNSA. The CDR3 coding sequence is TGTGCCAGCAGCCCATGGTTTGTGGTTTCCGAGCAGTACTTC. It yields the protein CASSPWFVVSEQYF.

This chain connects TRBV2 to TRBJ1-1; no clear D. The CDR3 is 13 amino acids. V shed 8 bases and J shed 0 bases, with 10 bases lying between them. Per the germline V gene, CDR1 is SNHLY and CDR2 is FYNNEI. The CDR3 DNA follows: TGTGCCAGCGAACCGGACCTGAACACTGAAGCTTTCTTT. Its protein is CASEPDLNTEAFF.

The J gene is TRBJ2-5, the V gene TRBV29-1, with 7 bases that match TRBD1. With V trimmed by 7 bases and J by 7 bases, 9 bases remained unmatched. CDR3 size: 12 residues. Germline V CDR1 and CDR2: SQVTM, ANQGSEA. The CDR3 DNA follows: TGCAGCGGTGGACAGGTCGAGGGGACCCAGTACTTC. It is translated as CSGGQVEGTQYF.

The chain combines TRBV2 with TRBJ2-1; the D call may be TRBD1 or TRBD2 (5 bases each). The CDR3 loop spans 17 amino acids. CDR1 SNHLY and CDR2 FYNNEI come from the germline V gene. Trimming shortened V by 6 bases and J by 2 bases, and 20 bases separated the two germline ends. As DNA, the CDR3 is TGTGCCAGCAGGGGGACCACCAGTGACGGGGCCTACAATGAGCAGTTCTTC. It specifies CASRGTTSDGAYNEQFF.